Below, 4 T cell receptor beta chains from the same sample are listed, as sequenced in a study of control samples from healthy donors and cancer patients. Sequenced by immunoSEQ multiplex PCR; TCRdb stores in-frame clones only, minus some. In the table there are 150,000 to 200,000 clones, 80% to 95% of which are singletons. The sample was blood. These receptors all stem from a woman aged 40-49 years in good health.

The rearrangement links TRBV7-9 to TRBJ2-5; D ambiguous. V was trimmed by 1 base and J by 0 bases, leaving 6 bases between them. The length of the CDR3 is 14 residues. Germline CDR1 reads SEHNR; CDR2 reads FQNEAQ (reference sequence). The CDR3 DNA is TGTGCCAGCAGCTTAGGGACCAACCAAGAGACCCAGTACTTC. The encoded protein is CASSLGTNQETQYF.

This CDR3 is CASSLMTGVGYEQYF. The CDR3 DNA reads TGCGCCAGCAGCCTTATGACAGGGGTAGGGTACGAGCAGTACTTC. This chain joins TRBV5-1 and TRBJ2-7, with 8 bases matching TRBD1. The V gene end was trimmed by 4 bases and the J gene end by 4 bases; junction bases not matched to a gene: 10. CDR1 SGHRS and CDR2 YFSETQ come from the germline V gene. The CDR3 length is 15 residues.

J is TRBJ2-2 and V is TRBV11-2, with D unresolved. Germline assignment: CDR1 SGHAT and CDR2 FQNNGV. The CDR3 is 13 residues long. Trimming left V 0 bases short and J 4 bases short, with 3 bases between. CDR3 sequence: CASSLEGTGELFF. CDR3 DNA sequence: TGTGCCAGCAGCTTAGAGGGCACCGGGGAGCTGTTTTTT.

The chain couples TRBV25-1 to TRBJ2-7; D could derive from TRBD1 or TRBD2 (5 bases each). The germline V and J ends were trimmed by 7 bases and 6 bases, with 13 bases remaining between them. Germline-derived CDR1 and CDR2 are MGHDK and SYGVNS. This CDR3 spans 12 amino acids. The CDR3 coding sequence is TGTGCCAGCACTTCCGGGACGGGCGAGCAGTACTTC. Amino acids: CASTSGTGEQYF.